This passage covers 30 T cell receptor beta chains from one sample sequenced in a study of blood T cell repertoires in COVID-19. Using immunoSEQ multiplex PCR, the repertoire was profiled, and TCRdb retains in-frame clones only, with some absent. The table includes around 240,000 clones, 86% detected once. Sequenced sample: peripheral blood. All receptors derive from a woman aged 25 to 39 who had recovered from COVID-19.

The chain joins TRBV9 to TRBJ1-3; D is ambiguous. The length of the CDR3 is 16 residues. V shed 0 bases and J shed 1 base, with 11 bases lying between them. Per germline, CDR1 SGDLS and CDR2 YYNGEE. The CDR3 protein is CASSVDGAASGNTIYF. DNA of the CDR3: TGTGCCAGCAGCGTAGACGGAGCGGCTTCTGGAAACACCATATATTTT. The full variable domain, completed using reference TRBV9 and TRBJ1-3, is DSGVTQTPKHLITATGQRVTLRCSPRSGDLSVYWYQQSLDQGLQFLIQYYNGEERAKGNILERFSAQQFPDLHSELNLSSLELGDSALYFCASSVDGAASGNTIYFGEGSWLTVV.

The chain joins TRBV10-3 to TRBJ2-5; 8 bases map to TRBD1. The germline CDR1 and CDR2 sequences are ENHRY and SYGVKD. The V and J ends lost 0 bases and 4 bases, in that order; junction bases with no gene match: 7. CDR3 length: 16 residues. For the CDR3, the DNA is TGTGCCATCAGTGAGTCGTCACAGGGGGTCTCAGAGACCCAGTACTTC. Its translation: CAISESSQGVSETQYF.

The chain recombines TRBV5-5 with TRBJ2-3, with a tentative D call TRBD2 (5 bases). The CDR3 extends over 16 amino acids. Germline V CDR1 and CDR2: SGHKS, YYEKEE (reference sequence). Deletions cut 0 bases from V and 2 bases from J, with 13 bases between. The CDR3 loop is CASSLGEGMYTDTQYF. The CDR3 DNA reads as TGTGCCAGCAGCTTGGGTGAGGGAATGTACACAGATACGCAGTATTTT.

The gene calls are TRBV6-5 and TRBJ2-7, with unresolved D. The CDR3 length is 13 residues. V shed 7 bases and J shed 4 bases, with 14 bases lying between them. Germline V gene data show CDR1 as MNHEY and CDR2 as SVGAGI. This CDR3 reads CASTTEPGYEQYF. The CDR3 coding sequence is TGTGCCAGCACCACGGAACCAGGTTACGAGCAGTACTTC.

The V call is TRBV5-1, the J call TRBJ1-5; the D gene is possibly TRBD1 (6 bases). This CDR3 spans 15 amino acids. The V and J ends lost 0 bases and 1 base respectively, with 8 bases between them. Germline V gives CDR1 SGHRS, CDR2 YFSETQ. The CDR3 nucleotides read TGCGCCAGCAGCTTGGAAGGGACAAGCAATCAGCCCCAGCATTTT. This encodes CASSLEGTSNQPQHF. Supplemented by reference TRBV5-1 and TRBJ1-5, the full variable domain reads KAGVTQTPRYLIKTRGQQVTLSCSPISGHRSVSWYQQTPGQGLQFLFEYFSETQRNKGNFPGRFSGRQFSNSRSEMNVSTLELGDSALYLCASSLEGTSNQPQHFGDGTRLSIL.

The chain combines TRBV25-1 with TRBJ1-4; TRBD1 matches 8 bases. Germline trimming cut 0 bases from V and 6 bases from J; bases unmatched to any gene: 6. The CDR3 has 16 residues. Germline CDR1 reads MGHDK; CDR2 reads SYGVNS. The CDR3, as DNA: TGTGCCAGCAGTGAATATGTCCGGACAGGGTATGAAAAACTGTTTTTT. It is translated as CASSEYVRTGYEKLFF.

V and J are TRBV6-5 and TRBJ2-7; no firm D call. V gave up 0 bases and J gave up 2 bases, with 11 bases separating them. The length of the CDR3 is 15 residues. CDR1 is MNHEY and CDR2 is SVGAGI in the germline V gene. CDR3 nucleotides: TGTGCCAGCAGTTACTCGAAAAGTGACACCTACGAGCAGTACTTC. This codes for CASSYSKSDTYEQYF.

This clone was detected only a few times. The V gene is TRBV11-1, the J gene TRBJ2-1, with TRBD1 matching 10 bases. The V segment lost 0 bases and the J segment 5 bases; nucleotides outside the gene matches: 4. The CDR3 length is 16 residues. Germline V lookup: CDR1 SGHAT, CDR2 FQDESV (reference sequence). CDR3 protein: CASSLAGGQGNNEQFF. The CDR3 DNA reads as TGTGCCAGCAGCTTAGCGGGGGGACAGGGGAACAATGAGCAGTTCTTC.

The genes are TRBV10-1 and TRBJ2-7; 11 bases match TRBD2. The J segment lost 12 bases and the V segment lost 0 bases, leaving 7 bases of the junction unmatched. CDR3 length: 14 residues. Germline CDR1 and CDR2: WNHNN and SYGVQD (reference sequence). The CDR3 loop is CASSESVAGGLVYF. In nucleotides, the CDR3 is TGCGCCAGCAGTGAGTCGGTAGCGGGGGGGCTGGTGTACTTC.

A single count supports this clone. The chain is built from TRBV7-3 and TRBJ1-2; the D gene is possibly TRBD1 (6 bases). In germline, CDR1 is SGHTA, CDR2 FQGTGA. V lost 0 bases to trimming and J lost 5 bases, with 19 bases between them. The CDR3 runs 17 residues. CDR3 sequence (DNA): TGTGCCAGCAGCTTAACGTCATCGACAGGTCGACTTTATGGCTACACCTTC. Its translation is CASSLTSSTGRLYGYTF.

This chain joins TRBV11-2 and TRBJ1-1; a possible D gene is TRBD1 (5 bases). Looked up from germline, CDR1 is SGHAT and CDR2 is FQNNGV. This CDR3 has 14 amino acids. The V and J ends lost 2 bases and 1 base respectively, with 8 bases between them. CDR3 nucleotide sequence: TGTGCCAGCAGCTTAAATCAGGGGAACACTGAAGCTTTCTTT. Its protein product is CASSLNQGNTEAFF. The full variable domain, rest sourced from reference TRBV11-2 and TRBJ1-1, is EAGVAQSPRYKIIEKRQSVAFWCNPISGHATLYWYQQILGQGPKLLIQFQNNGVVDDSQLPKDRFSAERLKGVDSTLKIQPAKLEDSAVYLCASSLNQGNTEAFFGQGTRLTVV.

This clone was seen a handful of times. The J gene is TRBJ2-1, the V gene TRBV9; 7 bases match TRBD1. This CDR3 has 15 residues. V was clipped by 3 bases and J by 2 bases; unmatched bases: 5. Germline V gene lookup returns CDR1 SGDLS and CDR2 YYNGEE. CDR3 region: CASSGRDRAYNEQFF. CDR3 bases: TGTGCCAGCAGCGGCCGGGACAGAGCCTACAATGAGCAGTTCTTC.

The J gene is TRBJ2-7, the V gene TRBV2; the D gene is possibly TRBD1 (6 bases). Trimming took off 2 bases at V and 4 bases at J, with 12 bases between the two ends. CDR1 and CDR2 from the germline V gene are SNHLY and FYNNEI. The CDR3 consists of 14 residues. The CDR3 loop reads CASSEQGNQYEQYF. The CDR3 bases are TGTGCCAGCAGTGAACAGGGGAATCAGTACGAGCAGTACTTC.

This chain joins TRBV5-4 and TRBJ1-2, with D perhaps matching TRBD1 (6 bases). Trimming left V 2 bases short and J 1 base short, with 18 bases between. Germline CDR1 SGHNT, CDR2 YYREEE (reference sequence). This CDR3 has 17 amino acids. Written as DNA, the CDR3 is TGTGCCAGCAGCTTCTTGGTACGGACAGTGGATAACTATGGCTACACCTTC. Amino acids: CASSFLVRTVDNYGYTF.

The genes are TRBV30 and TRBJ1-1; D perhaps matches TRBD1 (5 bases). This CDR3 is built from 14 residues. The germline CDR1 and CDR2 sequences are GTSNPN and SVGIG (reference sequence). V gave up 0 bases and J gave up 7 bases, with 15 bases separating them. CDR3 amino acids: CAWSVRGKGVEAFF. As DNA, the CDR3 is TGTGCCTGGAGTGTACGGGGGAAAGGTGTTGAAGCTTTCTTT. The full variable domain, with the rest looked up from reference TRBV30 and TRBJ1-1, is SQTIHQWPATLVQPVGSPLSLECTVEGTSNPNLYWYRQAAGRGLQLLFYSVGIGQISSEVPQNLSASRPQDRQFILSSKKLLLSDSGFYLCAWSVRGKGVEAFFGQGTRLTVV.

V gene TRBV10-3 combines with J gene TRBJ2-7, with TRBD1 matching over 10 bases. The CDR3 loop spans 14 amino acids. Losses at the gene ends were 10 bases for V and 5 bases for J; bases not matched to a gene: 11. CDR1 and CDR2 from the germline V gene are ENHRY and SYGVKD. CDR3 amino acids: CATTPGQGKDEQYF. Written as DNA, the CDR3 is TGTGCCACCACACCGGGACAGGGGAAAGACGAGCAGTACTTC.

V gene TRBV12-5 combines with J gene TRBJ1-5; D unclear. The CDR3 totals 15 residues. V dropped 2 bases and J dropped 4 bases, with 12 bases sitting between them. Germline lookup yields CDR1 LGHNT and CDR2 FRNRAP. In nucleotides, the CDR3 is TGTGCTAGTGGTTTGTCATCGCTGAGGAATCAGCCCCAGCATTTT. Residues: CASGLSSLRNQPQHF.

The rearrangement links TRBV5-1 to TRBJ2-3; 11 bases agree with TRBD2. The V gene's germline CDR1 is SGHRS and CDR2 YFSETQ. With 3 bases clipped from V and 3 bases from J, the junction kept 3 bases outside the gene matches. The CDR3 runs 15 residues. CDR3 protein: CASSSGLADTDTQYF. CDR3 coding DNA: TGCGCCAGCAGCTCGGGACTAGCGGATACAGATACGCAGTATTTT.

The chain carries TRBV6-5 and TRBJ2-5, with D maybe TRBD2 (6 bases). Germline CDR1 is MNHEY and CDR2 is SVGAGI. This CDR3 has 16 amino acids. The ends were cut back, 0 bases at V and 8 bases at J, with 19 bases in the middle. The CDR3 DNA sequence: TGTGCCAGCAGTTACTCGTCGAGCCCGGGGGAAGGAACCCAGTACTTC. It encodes CASSYSSSPGEGTQYF.

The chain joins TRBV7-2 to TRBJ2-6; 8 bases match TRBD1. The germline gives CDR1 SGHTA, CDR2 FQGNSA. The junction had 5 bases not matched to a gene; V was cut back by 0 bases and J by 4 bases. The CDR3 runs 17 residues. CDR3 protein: CASSLANRGYGANVLTF. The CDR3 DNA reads TGTGCCAGCAGCTTAGCGAACAGGGGGTACGGGGCCAACGTCCTGACTTTC.

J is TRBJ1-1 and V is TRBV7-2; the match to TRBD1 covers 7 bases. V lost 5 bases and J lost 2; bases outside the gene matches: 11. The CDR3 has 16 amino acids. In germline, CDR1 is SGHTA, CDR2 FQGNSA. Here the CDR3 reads CASSPEGTAFNTEAFF. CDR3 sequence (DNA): TGTGCCAGCAGCCCCGAGGGGACAGCATTTAACACTGAAGCTTTCTTT.

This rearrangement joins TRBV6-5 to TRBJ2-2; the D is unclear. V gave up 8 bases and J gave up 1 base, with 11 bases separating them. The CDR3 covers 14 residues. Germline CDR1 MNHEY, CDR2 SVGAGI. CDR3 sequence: CASDSAENTGELFF. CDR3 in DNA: TGTGCCAGCGACTCGGCGGAGAACACCGGGGAGCTGTTTTTT.

CDR3 loop: CASSLAGGKAEKLFF. The CDR3 nucleotides are TGTGCCAGCAGCTTAGCGGGGGGAAAAGCGGAAAAACTGTTTTTT. The chain is built from TRBV7-9 and TRBJ1-4, with a weak D call TRBD1 (5 bases). The ends were cut back, 0 bases at V and 8 bases at J, with 13 bases in the middle. The CDR3 runs to 15 residues. CDR1 and CDR2 from the germline V gene are SEHNR and FQNEAQ (reference sequence).

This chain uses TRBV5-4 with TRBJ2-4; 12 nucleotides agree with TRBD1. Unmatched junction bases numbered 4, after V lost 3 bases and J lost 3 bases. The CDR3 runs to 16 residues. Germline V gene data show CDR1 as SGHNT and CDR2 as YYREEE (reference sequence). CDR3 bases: TGTGCCAGCAGCTCCGGGACAGGGGGCGTCAAAAACATTCAGTACTTC. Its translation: CASSSGTGGVKNIQYF.

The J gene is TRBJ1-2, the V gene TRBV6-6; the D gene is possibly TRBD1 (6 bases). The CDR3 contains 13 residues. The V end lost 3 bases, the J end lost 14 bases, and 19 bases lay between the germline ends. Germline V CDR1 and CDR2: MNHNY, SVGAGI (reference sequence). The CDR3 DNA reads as TGTGCCAGCAGTTATGACCACTCACAGGGCCCGACCTTC. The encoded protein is CASSYDHSQGPTF.

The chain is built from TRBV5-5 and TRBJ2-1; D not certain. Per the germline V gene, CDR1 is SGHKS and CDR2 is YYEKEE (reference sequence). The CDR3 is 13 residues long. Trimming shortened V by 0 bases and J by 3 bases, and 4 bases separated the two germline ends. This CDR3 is CASSLASYNEQFF. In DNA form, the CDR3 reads TGTGCCAGCAGCTTGGCCAGCTACAATGAGCAGTTCTTC.

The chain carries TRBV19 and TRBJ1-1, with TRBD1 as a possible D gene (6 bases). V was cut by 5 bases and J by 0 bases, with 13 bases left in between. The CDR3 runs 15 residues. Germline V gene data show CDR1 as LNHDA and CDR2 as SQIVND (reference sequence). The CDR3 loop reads CASSSRQALNTEAFF. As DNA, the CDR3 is TGTGCCAGTAGTTCACGACAGGCCCTGAACACTGAAGCTTTCTTT.

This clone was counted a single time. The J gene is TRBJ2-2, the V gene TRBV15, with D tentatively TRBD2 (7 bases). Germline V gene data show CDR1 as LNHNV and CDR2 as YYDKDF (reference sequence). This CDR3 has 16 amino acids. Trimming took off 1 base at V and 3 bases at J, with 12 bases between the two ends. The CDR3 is CATSRAGGGDTGELFF. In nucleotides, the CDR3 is TGTGCCACCAGCAGAGCTGGAGGGGGGGACACCGGGGAGCTGTTTTTT. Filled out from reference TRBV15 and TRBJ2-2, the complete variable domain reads DAMVIQNPRYQVTQFGKPVTLSCSQTLNHNVMYWYQQKSSQAPKLLFHYYDKDFNNEADTPDNFQSRRPNTSFCFLDIRSPGLGDTAMYLCATSRAGGGDTGELFFGEGSRLTVL.

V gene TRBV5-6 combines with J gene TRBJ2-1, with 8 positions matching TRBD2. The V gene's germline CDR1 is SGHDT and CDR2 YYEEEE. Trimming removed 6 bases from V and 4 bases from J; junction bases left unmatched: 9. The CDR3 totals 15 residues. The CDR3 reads CASMPRGGMYNEQFF. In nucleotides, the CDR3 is TGTGCCAGCATGCCCCGGGGGGGCATGTACAATGAGCAGTTCTTC.

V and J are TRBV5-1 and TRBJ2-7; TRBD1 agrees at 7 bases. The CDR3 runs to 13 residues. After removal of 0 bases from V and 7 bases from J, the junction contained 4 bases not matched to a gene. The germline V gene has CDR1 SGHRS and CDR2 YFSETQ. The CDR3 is CASSLASGGEQYF. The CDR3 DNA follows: TGCGCCAGCAGCTTGGCTTCAGGGGGAGAGCAGTACTTC.